This TCR beta chain comes out of a study of T cells in Graves' hyperthyroidism and ophthalmopathy. As for the study in general: The initial diagnosis was the point when peripheral blood was collected, ahead of any treatment.

Researchers took RNA transcripts and amplified the TCR beta CDR3 regions from them. First-round RT-PCR of the TCR CDR3 relied on the HTBI primer set. A single record per CDR3 protein comes from TCRdb applying MiXCR to the multiplex PCR reads. Of hundreds of thousands of distinct CDR3 sequences listed, less than 25% were seen once; the top ten hold approximately 30%. Patients affected by ophthalmopathy presented a Clinical Activity Score of at least 3, a NOSPECS grade of at least 4, and disease duration below 3 months. CDR1 and CDR2 (germline): SGHDN, FVKESK. The CDR3 consists of 12 residues. Deletions cut 3 bases from V and 9 bases from J, with 8 bases between. Overall study results and limits: Onset of ophthalmopathy came a median approximately 6.5 months after the model predicted it. Stable hyperthyroidism was separated from ophthalmopathy by a model based on 13 V-J features.

Note on this clonotype: The antigen is unknown.

J is TRBJ2-2 and V is TRBV14; D gene uncertain. The clonotype was recovered from a man younger than 40 with Graves' ophthalmopathy. The sequenced material came from blood. CDR3 DNA sequence: TGTGCCAGCAGCCAGGGCATCCGGGAGCTGTTTTTT. It yields the protein CASSQGIRELFF.